These T cell receptor beta chains were read from a single sample in a study of cytomegalovirus exposure and HLA in healthy donors. Libraries were prepared by immunoSEQ multiplex PCR; TCRdb keeps only in-frame clonotypes and omits some of them. The table shows approximately 220,000 clones, with approximately 83% occurring only once. Sequenced: PBMCs. These receptors originate from a boy between 2 and 10 years old in good health and CMV-seronegative. CDR3s include the opening cysteine and the closing phenylalanine or tryptophan. Each record gives: V gene, J gene, D gene, clone size, CDR3 protein, CDR3 DNA. A D gene is named only where the DNA matches it firmly. Only some rows state a clone size, as once, few, many or a class for expanded clones.

>TRBV6-5|TRBJ2-3|.|.
CASSYSGGIFTDTQYF
TGTGCCAGCAGTTACTCGGGCGGGATCTTCACAGATACGCAGTATTTT
>TRBV19|TRBJ2-6|TRBD1|.
CASSIFVRTGPQGANVLTF
TGTGCCAGTAGTATATTCGTCCGGACAGGACCCCAAGGGGCCAACGTCCTGACTTTC
>TRBV25-1|TRBJ1-2|TRBD1|.
CASGEPGQGVYGYTF
TGTGCCAGCGGAGAGCCGGGACAGGGAGTTTATGGCTACACCTTC
>TRBV7-8|TRBJ2-1|TRBD2|.
CASSSRETPYNEQFF
TGTGCCAGCAGCTCGCGGGAGACCCCCTACAATGAGCAGTTCTTC
>TRBV2|TRBJ1-1|TRBD1|.
CASMKDRGNTEAFF
TGTGCCAGCATGAAAGACAGGGGGAACACTGAAGCTTTCTTT
>TRBV4-1|TRBJ2-3|.|.
CASSQDRFGRQGTDTQYF
TGCGCCAGCAGCCAAGATCGTTTTGGGAGGCAGGGCACAGATACGCAGTATTTT
>TRBV6-1|TRBJ2-1|.|.
CASRGSGELRSEQFF
TGTGCCAGCAGGGGCTCCGGGGAATTGAGGAGTGAGCAGTTCTTC
>TRBV6-5|TRBJ2-7|TRBD1|.
CASRGPGQGLYEQYF
TGTGCCAGCAGGGGCCCGGGACAGGGACTCTACGAGCAGTACTTC
>TRBV25-1|TRBJ2-3|TRBD1|.
CASGGQGADTQYF
TGTGCCAGCGGAGGACAGGGCGCAGATACGCAGTATTTT
>TRBV28|TRBJ2-1|.|.
CASSPGTRYNEQFF
TGTGCCAGCAGTCCGGGGACTCGCTACAATGAGCAGTTCTTC
>TRBV9|TRBJ2-7|.|.
CASSPQTTPSYEQYF
TGTGCCAGCAGCCCGCAAACGACACCCTCCTACGAGCAGTACTTC
>TRBV9|TRBJ2-7|TRBD1|once
CASSPMDRTYYEQYF
TGTGCCAGCAGCCCCATGGACAGGACTTACTACGAGCAGTACTTC
>TRBV7-2|TRBJ2-3|TRBD2|once
CASSAAGAGGISTDTQYF
TGTGCCAGCAGCGCAGCAGGAGCGGGAGGGATTAGCACAGATACGCAGTATTTT
>TRBV15|TRBJ1-3|TRBD1|once
CATSWGQSPGNTIYF
TGTGCCACCAGCTGGGGACAGTCACCTGGAAACACCATATATTTT
>TRBV2|TRBJ2-2|.|once
CASSATDSNTGELFF
TGTGCCAGCAGCGCGACAGACTCGAACACCGGGGAGCTGTTTTTT
>TRBV7-8|TRBJ1-4|TRBD1|.
CASSLQDRAEKLFF
TGTGCCAGCAGCTTACAGGACAGGGCTGAAAAACTGTTTTTT
>TRBV6-5|TRBJ2-7|.|.
CASSYTSTSSYEQYF
TGTGCCAGCAGTTACACTTCCACGAGCTCCTACGAGCAGTACTTC
>TRBV9|TRBJ1-2|TRBD1|.
CASSGQGRGYGYTF
TGTGCCAGCAGCGGACAGGGTAGAGGGTATGGCTACACCTTC
>TRBV5-4|TRBJ1-4|.|.
CASSFGATNEKLFF
TGTGCCAGCAGCTTCGGAGCAACTAATGAAAAACTGTTTTTT
>TRBV13|TRBJ2-3|.|.
CASSSGLLTDTQYF
TGTGCCAGCAGCTCCGGACTACTCACAGATACGCAGTATTTT
>TRBV10-3|TRBJ1-3|.|.
CAISESGTRRDTIYF
TGTGCCATCAGTGAGAGTGGCACACGGAGGGACACCATATATTTT
>TRBV6-5|TRBJ2-7|.|.
CASSLQGGVYEQYF
TGTGCCAGCAGCCTACAGGGGGGGGTCTACGAGCAGTACTTC
>TRBV5-5|TRBJ2-5|.|few
CASSPNEETQYF
TGTGCCAGCAGTCCAAATGAAGAGACCCAGTACTTC
>TRBV7-9|TRBJ1-1|TRBD1|.
CASSLTGGGTEAFF
TGTGCCAGCAGCTTGACAGGGGGAGGGACTGAAGCTTTCTTT
>TRBV7-3|TRBJ2-1|.|.
CASSPTGGDNEQFF
TGTGCCAGCAGCCCCACAGGGGGGGACAATGAGCAGTTCTTC
>TRBV28|TRBJ2-7|TRBD1|once
CASSPGQEPYEQYF
TGTGCCAGCAGTCCCGGACAGGAGCCCTACGAGCAGTACTTC
>TRBV27|TRBJ1-5|TRBD1|.
CASRTGVGGNQPQHF
TGTGCCAGCAGAACAGGGGTCGGCGGCAATCAGCCCCAGCATTTT
>TRBV5-1|TRBJ1-1|.|.
CASSLTSGQEAFF
TGCGCCAGCAGCTTGACTAGTGGGCAGGAAGCTTTCTTT
>TRBV2|TRBJ2-3|TRBD2|once
CASSAVLASTDTQYF
TGTGCCAGCAGCGCGGTACTAGCGAGCACAGATACGCAGTATTTT
>TRBV29-1|TRBJ2-2|TRBD1|.
CSVTGATGELFF
TGCAGCGTAACAGGGGCCACCGGGGAGCTGTTTTTT
>TRBV19|TRBJ2-7|.|.
CASSMNRYYEQYF
TGTGCCAGTAGTATGAACAGGTACTACGAGCAGTACTTC
>TRBV13|TRBJ2-4|TRBD1|.
CASSGVQGAGKNIQYF
TGTGCCAGCAGCGGCGTACAGGGGGCCGGCAAAAACATTCAGTACTTC
>TRBV30|TRBJ2-7|TRBD2|.
CAWSEGLAGGAYEQYF
TGTGCCTGGAGTGAGGGACTAGCGGGAGGGGCCTACGAGCAGTACTTC
>TRBV6-5|TRBJ1-2|.|.
CASSYSGRDYGYTF
TGTGCCAGCAGTTACTCGGGCAGGGACTATGGCTACACCTTC
>TRBV14|TRBJ2-7|TRBD1|.
CASSQAIGQGAESYEQYF
TGTGCCAGCAGCCAAGCTATTGGACAGGGGGCCGAGTCCTACGAGCAGTACTTC
>TRBV28|TRBJ2-6|.|once
CASSSGQTSGANVLTF
TGTGCCAGCAGCTCTGGACAGACCTCTGGGGCCAACGTCCTGACTTTC
>TRBV25-1|TRBJ1-1|.|.
CASSEPVNTEAFF
TGTGCCAGCAGTGAACCGGTTAACACTGAAGCTTTCTTT
>TRBV12-5|TRBJ2-3|.|few
CASGLDRGPDTQYF
TGTGCTAGTGGTTTGGACCGTGGCCCAGATACGCAGTATTTT
>TRBV19|TRBJ1-2|.|.
CASSLGRNYGYTF
TGTGCCAGTAGTCTAGGGAGGAACTATGGCTACACCTTC
>TRBV6-1|TRBJ2-7|.|.
CASSPNRYEQYF
TGTGCCAGCAGTCCAAACAGGTACGAGCAGTACTTC
>TRBV11-2|TRBJ2-2|.|few
CASSPRTQGAGELFF
TGTGCCAGCAGCCCCCGTACGCAGGGCGCGGGGGAGCTGTTTTTT
>TRBV5-1|TRBJ1-1|TRBD1|.
CASSLEKRQGARPSPFF
TGCGCCAGCAGCCTCGAAAAACGACAGGGGGCCCGCCCTAGTCCTTTCTTT
>TRBV7-7|TRBJ2-1|.|.
CASSLDSGAYNEQFF
TGTGCTAGCAGCTTAGATTCCGGGGCCTACAATGAGCAGTTCTTC
>TRBV29-1|TRBJ2-2|.|.
CSVDRENTGELFF
TGCAGCGTTGACAGGGAAAACACCGGGGAGCTGTTTTTT
>TRBV9|TRBJ1-2|.|.
CASSNGQPNYGYTF
TGTGCCAGCAGCAACGGACAGCCGAACTATGGCTACACCTTC